Below, one T cell receptor (beta chain) is given with its context. The data originate from a study of shared clonotypes between healthy human individuals. Nashville, Tennessee was home to all donors, each a Caucasian adult. The assay was immunoSEQ multiplex PCR, and TCRdb's table has in-frame clones only and misses some. Of approximately 2,300,000 clones listed, 85% to 95% are singletons. Specimen: naive CD4+ T cells from PBMCs. The subset here: CD45RA+ positively selected. The sequence derives from a young man in good health. Some clones in this sample may be carry-over from other donors' samples.

CDR3 region: CASSLAGSGANVLTF. CDR3 coding DNA: TGTGCCAGCAGCTTAGCCGGTTCTGGGGCCAACGTCCTGACTTTC. The rearrangement uses TRBV7-7 and TRBJ2-6, with unresolved D. Trimming took off 0 bases at V and 1 base at J, with 4 bases between the two ends. The CDR3 extends over 15 amino acids. Germline V lookup: CDR1 SSHAT, CDR2 FNYEAQ (reference sequence).